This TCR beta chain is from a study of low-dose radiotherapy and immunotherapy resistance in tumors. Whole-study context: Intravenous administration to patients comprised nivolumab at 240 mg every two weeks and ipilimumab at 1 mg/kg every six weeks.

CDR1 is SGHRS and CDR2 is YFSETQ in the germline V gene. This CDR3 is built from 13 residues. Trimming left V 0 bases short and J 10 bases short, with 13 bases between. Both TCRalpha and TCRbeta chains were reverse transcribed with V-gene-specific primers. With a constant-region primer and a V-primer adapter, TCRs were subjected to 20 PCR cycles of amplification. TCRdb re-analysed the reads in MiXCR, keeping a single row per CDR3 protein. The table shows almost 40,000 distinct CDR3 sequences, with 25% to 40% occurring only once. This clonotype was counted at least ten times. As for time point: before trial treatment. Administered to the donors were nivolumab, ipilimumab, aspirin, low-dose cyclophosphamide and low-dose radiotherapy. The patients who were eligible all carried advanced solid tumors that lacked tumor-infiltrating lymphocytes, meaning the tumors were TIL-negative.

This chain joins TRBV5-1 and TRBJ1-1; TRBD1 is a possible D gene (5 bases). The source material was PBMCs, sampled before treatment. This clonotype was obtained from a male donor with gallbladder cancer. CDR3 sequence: CASSLEGGAAAFF. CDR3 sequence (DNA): TGCGCCAGCAGCTTGGAGGGAGGGGCCGCAGCTTTCTTT.